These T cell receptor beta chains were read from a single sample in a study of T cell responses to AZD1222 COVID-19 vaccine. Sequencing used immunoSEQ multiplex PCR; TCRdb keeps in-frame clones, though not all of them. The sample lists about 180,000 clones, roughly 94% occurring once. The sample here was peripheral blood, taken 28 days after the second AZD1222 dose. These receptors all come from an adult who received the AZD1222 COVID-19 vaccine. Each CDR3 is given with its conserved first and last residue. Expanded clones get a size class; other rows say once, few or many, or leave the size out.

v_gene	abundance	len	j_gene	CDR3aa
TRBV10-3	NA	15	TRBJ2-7	CAISESGALSYEQYF
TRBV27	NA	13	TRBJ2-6	CASSPRGANVLTF
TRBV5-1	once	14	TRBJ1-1	CASSLSELNTEAFF
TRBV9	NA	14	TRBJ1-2	CASSVSGNSYGYTF
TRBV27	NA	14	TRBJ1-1	CASSRRDRGTEAFF
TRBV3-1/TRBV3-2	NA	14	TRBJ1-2	CASSQDIGFGGYTF
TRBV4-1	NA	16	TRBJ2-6	CASSQEMGLRGNVLTF
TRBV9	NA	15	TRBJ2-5	CASSTGLAGVETQYF
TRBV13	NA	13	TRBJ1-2	CASSLPRRGGYTF
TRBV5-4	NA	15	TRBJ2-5	CASSLEIAGGISQYF
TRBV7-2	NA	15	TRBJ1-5	CASSLSPSSNQPQHF
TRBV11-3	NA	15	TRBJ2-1	CASSLGVTSGPEQFF
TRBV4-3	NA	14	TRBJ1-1	CASSQDLGNGPAFF
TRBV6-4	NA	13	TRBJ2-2	CASRATGAGELFF
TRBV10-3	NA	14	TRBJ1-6	CAISGDRNNSPLHF
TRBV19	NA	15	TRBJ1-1	CASRSGGRMNTEAFF
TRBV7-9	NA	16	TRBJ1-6	CASSSETGAPFSPLHF
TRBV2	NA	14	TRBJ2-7	CASSGPTRRGEQYF
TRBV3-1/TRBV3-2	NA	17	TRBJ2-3	CASSQGGLAGRMNTQYF
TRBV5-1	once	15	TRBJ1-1	CASSLVGTVNTEAFF
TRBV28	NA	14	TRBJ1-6	CASSFRSSGSPLHF
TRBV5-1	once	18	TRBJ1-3	CASSLGAGTGLSGNTIYF
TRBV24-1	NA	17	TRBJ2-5	CATSGGDKRTIGETQYF
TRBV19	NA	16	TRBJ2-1	CASSILGTSGVNEQFF
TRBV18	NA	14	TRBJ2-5	CASSPGRSRETQYF
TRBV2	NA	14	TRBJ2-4	CASSEELAKNIQYF
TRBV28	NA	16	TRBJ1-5	CASSSSQGSSNQPQHF
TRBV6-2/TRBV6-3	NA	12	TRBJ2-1	CASSRDIAEQFF
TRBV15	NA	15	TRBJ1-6	CATSIRQPDNSPLHF
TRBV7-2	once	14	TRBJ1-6	CASSLSGDNSPLHF